This T cell receptor (beta chain) was sequenced in a study of blood T cell repertoires in COVID-19. In germline, CDR1 is SNHLY, CDR2 FYNNEI. Germline trimming cut 10 bases from V and 4 bases from J; bases unmatched to any gene: 9. The CDR3 length is 13 residues. Sequenced by immunoSEQ multiplex PCR; TCRdb stores in-frame clones only, minus some. This table has approximately 230,000 clones, under 90% appearing once. The sample was PBMCs or T cells enriched from blood (not recorded which). The chain is built from TRBV2 and TRBJ1-2; 7 positions agree with TRBD1. This clonotype originated in a man aged 35-49 years who had recovered from COVID-19. The CDR3 reads CATPSDRAYGYTF. The DNA of the CDR3 is TGTGCCACCCCTAGCGACAGGGCCTATGGCTACACCTTC. Looking up the rest from reference TRBV2 and TRBJ1-2 gives the full variable domain: EPEVTQTPSHQVTQMGQEVILRCVPISNHLYFYWYRQILGQKVEFLVSFYNNEISEKSEIFDDQFSVERPDGSNFTLKIRSTKLEDSAMYFCATPSDRAYGYTFGSGTRLTVV.